The 18 T cell receptor beta chains reported below all come from one sample, sequenced in a study of blood T cell repertoires in COVID-19. The repertoire was sequenced with immunoSEQ multiplex PCR; TCRdb's copy has only in-frame clones and lacks some. The sample holds around 300,000 clones, 85% seen once. The specimen was PBMCs or T cells enriched from blood (not recorded which). Source of these receptors: a woman aged 50 to 65 who had recovered from COVID-19.

This clone has a count of ten or more. The rearrangement links TRBV11-2 to TRBJ2-7; maybe TRBD2 (6 bases). The CDR3 sequence is 17 residues long. From germline, CDR1 is SGHAT and CDR2 FQNNGV. The germline V and J ends were trimmed by 1 base and 1 base, with 17 bases remaining between them. CDR3 sequence reads: CASSLVGNLRGSYEQYF. In nucleotides, the CDR3 is TGTGCCAGCAGCTTAGTCGGTAATTTACGGGGGTCCTACGAGCAGTACTTC. The full variable domain, in which reference TRBV11-2 and TRBJ2-7 provide the parts outside the CDR3, is EAGVAQSPRYKIIEKRQSVAFWCNPISGHATLYWYQQILGQGPKLLIQFQNNGVVDDSQLPKDRFSAERLKGVDSTLKIQPAKLEDSAVYLCASSLVGNLRGSYEQYFGPGTRLTVT.

The chain has TRBV6-5 and TRBJ1-6, with a tentative D call TRBD1 (6 bases). The germline V gene encodes CDR1 MNHEY and CDR2 SVGAGI. The CDR3 spans 15 residues. V was trimmed by 0 bases and J by 7 bases, leaving 10 bases between them. The CDR3 protein is CASSYSQGTNSPLHF. DNA for the CDR3: TGTGCCAGCAGTTACTCTCAGGGGACGAATTCACCCCTCCACTTT.

The rearrangement joins TRBV12-3 or TRBV12-4 to TRBJ1-1; 7 bases are a match to TRBD1. Trimming removed 4 bases from V and 5 bases from J; junction bases left unmatched: 4. This CDR3 has 13 residues. The CDR3 protein is CASSSTGVTEAFF. Here the CDR3 DNA reads TGTGCCAGCAGTTCTACAGGGGTAACTGAAGCTTTCTTT.

This clone was observed once. The chain links TRBV7-8 to TRBJ2-2, with D tentatively TRBD1 (6 bases). Germline V gives CDR1 SGHVS, CDR2 FQNEAQ. CDR3 length equals 15 residues. The V gene lost 3 bases and the J gene lost 6 bases, with 14 bases spanning the gap. CDR3 DNA: TGTGCCAGCAGCTTTACAGGGTCTACAGCCGGGGAGCTGTTTTTT. Translated: CASSFTGSTAGELFF.

The V call is TRBV30, the J call TRBJ1-2, with 10 bases aligning to TRBD1. Trimming cost V 4 bases and J 7 bases; bases outside gene matches: 12. Germline CDR1 is GTSNPN and CDR2 is SVGIG (reference sequence). The CDR3 has 15 amino acids. CDR3 nucleotide sequence: TGTGCCTGGACCGCGACTGACAGGGGGCTCTCTGGCTACACCTTC. It specifies CAWTATDRGLSGYTF.

This clone was seen only once. V usage is TRBV28 and J usage is TRBJ2-1; maybe TRBD2 (7 bases). V shed 3 bases and J shed 7 bases, with 16 bases lying between them. This CDR3 comprises 15 residues. Germline assignment: CDR1 MDHEN and CDR2 SYDVKM. DNA for the CDR3: TGTGCCAGCAGTTTTGGGGGGGCCAGCGGGAATGAGCAGTTCTTC. It codes for CASSFGGASGNEQFF.

The chain employs TRBV7-8 and TRBJ2-7; TRBD1 matches 7 bases. Germline V gene sequence: CDR1 SGHVS, CDR2 FQNEAQ. Unmatched junction bases numbered 6, after V lost 2 bases and J lost 2 bases. The CDR3 length is 15 residues. CDR3 region: CASSLRQGFTYEQYF. The CDR3 DNA reads TGTGCCAGCAGCTTAAGACAGGGCTTTACCTACGAGCAGTACTTC.

This chain connects TRBV28 to TRBJ2-3, with a weak D call TRBD2 (6 bases). The germline CDR1 and CDR2 sequences are MDHEN and SYDVKM. Between the trimmed V and J ends, which lost 2 bases and 6 bases, there was a span of 15 bases. The CDR3 has 15 amino acids. DNA for the CDR3: TGTGCCAGCAGTTTAAACTTATCAGGGAGGGATACGCAGTATTTT. Its translation is CASSLNLSGRDTQYF.

V is TRBV18 and J is TRBJ2-1, with 8 bases fitting TRBD2. The CDR3 consists of 17 residues. Germline lookup yields CDR1 KGHSH and CDR2 LQKENI. Trimming removed 0 bases from V and 9 bases from J; junction bases left unmatched: 13. The CDR3, as DNA: TGTGCCAGCTCACCACCGACTAGCGAGAGCAGATCCAGTGAGCAGTTCTTC. Residues: CASSPPTSESRSSEQFF.

V is TRBV6-5 and J is TRBJ1-1, with 9 bases matching TRBD1. With V trimmed by 4 bases and J by 4 bases, 4 bases remained unmatched. The V gene's germline CDR1 is MNHEY and CDR2 SVGAGI. The CDR3 sequence is 14 residues long. The CDR3 DNA follows: TGTGCCAGCAGTTCGGACAGGGGAGGCACTGAAGCTTTCTTT. Encoded protein: CASSSDRGGTEAFF.

This chain links TRBV7-9 with TRBJ2-2; 8 bases map to TRBD2. Looked up from germline, CDR1 is SEHNR and CDR2 is FQNEAQ (reference sequence). This CDR3 has 15 residues. With 6 bases clipped from V and 7 bases from J, the junction kept 10 bases outside the gene matches. CDR3 sequence (DNA): TGTGCCAGCAGTTACCAATTAGCGGGGCGCGGGGAGCTGTTTTTT. Encoded protein: CASSYQLAGRGELFF.

V is TRBV30 and J is TRBJ1-1, with D tentatively TRBD1 (6 bases). Trimming took off 7 bases at V and 3 bases at J, with 18 bases between the two ends. Germline CDR1 is GTSNPN and CDR2 is SVGIG (reference sequence). The CDR3 length is 14 residues. The CDR3 nucleotides are TGTGCCTTACCCAGACAGGTCCCTCACACTGAAGCTTTCTTT. Translated, it gives CALPRQVPHTEAFF.

This clone showed up just a few times. This chain uses TRBV24-1 with TRBJ2-5; 7 bases align to TRBD1. V lost 5 bases to trimming and J lost 4 bases; unmatched junction nucleotides: 3. This CDR3 contains 13 residues. Per the germline V gene, CDR1 is KGHDR and CDR2 is SFDVKD. In nucleotides, the CDR3 is TGTGCCACCAGTGTTACAGGGGTAGAGACCCAGTACTTC. Encoded protein: CATSVTGVETQYF.

CDR3 in amino acids: CASRPSINVGSYEQYF. Here the CDR3 DNA reads TGCGCCAGCAGACCTTCCATTAATGTAGGGAGCTACGAGCAGTACTTC. The genes are TRBV10-2 and TRBJ2-7, with a possible D match to TRBD2 (5 bases). Trimming stripped 6 bases from V and 3 bases from J, with 21 bases between. The CDR3 spans 16 residues. Germline-derived CDR1 and CDR2 are WSHSY and SAAADI.

This clone was counted a single time. The chain has TRBV16 and TRBJ2-7; TRBD2 matches at 12 bases. The trim removed 0 bases at V and 9 bases at J, leaving 6 bases unmatched. Looked up from germline, CDR1 is KGHSY and CDR2 is FQNENV. The CDR3 contains 15 residues. As DNA, the CDR3 is TGTGCCAGCAGCCAATCGAGGACTAGCGGGAATGTGCAGTACTTC. Protein product: CASSQSRTSGNVQYF.

The V gene is TRBV3-1 (or the pseudogene TRBV3-2), the J gene TRBJ2-1; TRBD2 matches 10 bases. V lost 0 bases, J lost 6 bases, and 8 bases stayed unmatched. Germline V CDR1 and CDR2: LGHDT, YNNKEL (reference sequence). This CDR3 is 17 amino acids long. CDR3 in amino acids: CASSQDGTSVGSNEQFF. The CDR3 coding sequence is TGTGCCAGCAGCCAAGATGGGACTAGCGTCGGTTCCAATGAGCAGTTCTTC.

The chain couples TRBV9 to TRBJ2-2, with 10 bases fitting TRBD1. CDR3 length: 16 amino acids. Germline loops: CDR1 SGDLS, CDR2 YYNGEE. Trimming cost V 3 bases and J 7 bases; bases outside gene matches: 9. The CDR3 sequence: CASSADDRGQIGELFF. CDR3 nucleotide sequence: TGTGCCAGCAGCGCAGACGACAGGGGGCAGATCGGGGAGCTGTTTTTT.

The CDR3 DNA is TGTGCCAGTAACAAAGGAGACAGGGTAGGCGGCTACACCTTC. Translated, it gives CASNKGDRVGGYTF. The chain has TRBV19 and TRBJ1-2; 7 positions match TRBD1. This CDR3 region has 14 residues. V trimming: 7 bases; J trimming: 8 bases; junction bases outside the gene matches: 13. The germline V gene has CDR1 LNHDA and CDR2 SQIVND (reference sequence).